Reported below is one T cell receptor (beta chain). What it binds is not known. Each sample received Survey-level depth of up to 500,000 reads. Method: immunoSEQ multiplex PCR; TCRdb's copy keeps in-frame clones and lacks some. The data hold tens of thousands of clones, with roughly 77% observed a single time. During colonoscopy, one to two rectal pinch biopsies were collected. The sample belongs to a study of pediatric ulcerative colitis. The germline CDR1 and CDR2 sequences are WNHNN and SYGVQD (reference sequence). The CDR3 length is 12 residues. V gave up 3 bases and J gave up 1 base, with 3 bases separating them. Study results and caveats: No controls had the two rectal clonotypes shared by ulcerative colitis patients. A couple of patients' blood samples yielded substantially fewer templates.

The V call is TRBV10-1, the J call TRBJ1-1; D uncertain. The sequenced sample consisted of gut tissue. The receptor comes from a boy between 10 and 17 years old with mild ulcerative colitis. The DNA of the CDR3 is TGCGCCAGCAGTGATTGGAACACTGAAGCTTTCTTT. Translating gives CASSDWNTEAFF.